The rows below give T cell receptor beta chains drawn from one sample of a study of cytomegalovirus exposure and HLA in healthy donors. Profiled with immunoSEQ multiplex PCR; TCRdb holds only in-frame clones, not every one. The sample includes over 130,000 clones, roughly 79% of them seen just once. The specimen was PBMCs. The origin of the receptors is a man aged 30 to 45 in good health and CMV-seropositive. Each CDR3 is given with its conserved first and last residue. A D gene is named only where the DNA matches it firmly. Clone size is not always given. Where it is, it says once, few, many or a class for expanded clones.

j_gene | abundance | v_gene | d_gene | CDR3nt | CDR3aa
TRBJ1-2 | - | TRBV28 | TRBD1 | TGTGCCAGCAGTTTGGAAGACAGGGGGCTAGGGGGCTACACCTTC | CASSLEDRGLGGYTF
TRBJ2-5 | once | TRBV29-1 | - | TGCAGCGTTGATCCCAGGGGAGAGGAGACCCAGTACTTC | CSVDPRGEETQYF
TRBJ2-7 | - | TRBV27 | - | TGTGCCAGCAGCCCGAGGGCCGGGCGCTACCTCTACGAGCAGTACTTC | CASSPRAGRYLYEQYF
TRBJ2-1 | - | TRBV9 | TRBD2 | TGTGCCAGCAGCGTAGATGATGGGCGGGGGTGGTCAGGTGAGCAGTTCTTC | CASSVDDGRGWSGEQFF
TRBJ1-4 | few | TRBV6-5 | - | TGTGCCAGCGGACCTCGAGGGAACGAAAAACTGTTTTTT | CASGPRGNEKLFF
TRBJ2-1 | - | TRBV7-3 | TRBD2 | TGTGCCAGCAGCGAAGAAGCGGGGGGTTACAATGAGCAGTTCTTC | CASSEEAGGYNEQFF
TRBJ2-3 | - | TRBV28 | TRBD1 | TGTGCCAGCGGAACCTATCAAGGGGGCACCCTCAGCACAGATACGCAGTATTTT | CASGTYQGGTLSTDTQYF
TRBJ1-5 | - | TRBV18 | TRBD1 | TGTGCCAGCTCCCAGGGACAGGGAGGGAATCAGCCCCAGCATTTT | CASSQGQGGNQPQHF
TRBJ2-1 | - | TRBV6-6 | TRBD2 | TGTGCCTCGAAGCGGGGGGGCGCCTACAATGAGCAGTTCTTC | CASKRGGAYNEQFF
TRBJ1-1 | few | TRBV5-4 | - | TGTGCCAGCAGCTCCCGATCGCAGGGACTTGAAGCTTTCTTT | CASSSRSQGLEAFF
TRBJ2-1 | - | TRBV2 | TRBD1 | TGTGCCAGCAGTACAGGGGGCGCAGGGGAGCAGTTCTTC | CASSTGGAGEQFF
TRBJ1-1 | many | TRBV6-4 | - | TGTGCCAGCAGTGAGGATGGGGGCTCGAACACTGAAGCTTTCTTT | CASSEDGGSNTEAFF
TRBJ2-3 | - | TRBV6-1 | - | TGTGCCAGCAGTGACATGGGGGCACTGGGGACAGATACGCAGTATTTT | CASSDMGALGTDTQYF
TRBJ2-3 | - | TRBV7-9 | TRBD2 | TGTGCCAGCAGTCAATTAGCGGGGACAGATACGCAGTATTTT | CASSQLAGTDTQYF
TRBJ2-2 | - | TRBV29-1 | TRBD1 | TGCACCTTACCGTTATCGACAGGGCTTGCTAACACCGGGGAGCTGTTTTTT | CTLPLSTGLANTGELFF
TRBJ2-7 | - | TRBV19 | TRBD1 | TGTGCCAGTAGTATATGGGACAGGGAAGGTAACGAGCAGTACTTC | CASSIWDREGNEQYF
TRBJ2-3 | - | TRBV29-1 | - | TGCAGCGTTCCCGCGGGTTTTAGCACAGATACGCAGTATTTT | CSVPAGFSTDTQYF
TRBJ1-2 | - | TRBV7-9 | - | TGTGCCAGCAGCCGGGCCGCGGGGGACTATGGCTACACCTTC | CASSRAAGDYGYTF
TRBJ2-7 | - | TRBV7-9 | TRBD2 | TGTGCCAGCAGCTTCGGGGTAGCGGGGGCGGACGAGCAGTACTTC | CASSFGVAGADEQYF
TRBJ1-2 | - | TRBV29-1 | - | TGCAGCGTGGGTACAGGGCTCTATGGCTACACCTTC | CSVGTGLYGYTF
TRBJ1-1 | - | TRBV28 | TRBD1 | TGTGCCAGCAGCTCCGGGACAGCTCTGGGAGCTTTCTTT | CASSSGTALGAFF
TRBJ1-2 | - | TRBV14 | - | TGTGCCAGCAGCCACACACTACAAGGGGTCGGCTACACCTTC | CASSHTLQGVGYTF
TRBJ2-7 | - | TRBV11-3 | - | TGTGCCAGCAGCTTAGAGATAGCCTACGAGCAGTACTTC | CASSLEIAYEQYF
TRBJ1-2 | - | TRBV27 | - | TGTGCCAGCAGTCCCAGGGCTATTTATGGCTACACCTTC | CASSPRAIYGYTF